What follows describes a single T cell receptor beta chain. There is no known antigen for this receptor. This may be a read error, as it is one base from a much larger clone. V is shortened by 7 bases, J by 9 bases, and the region joining them spans 19 bases. From the germline V gene (reference sequence), CDR1 is LGHDT and CDR2 is YNNKEL. The CDR3 covers 14 residues, taking in both the cysteine and the phenylalanine. Only CDR3 DNA remains: 42 bases, in frame from the first base. This sample was included in a study of regulatory T cells in long-lasting Graves disease (dated by TCRdb to about 2021). In terms of the full investigation: Patients with newly diagnosed Graves' disease had been on antithyroid drugs for under 3 months. A total of roughly 33 samples underwent TCR sequencing: about 13 from persistent and some 20 from newly diagnosed Graves' disease patients. The study took place in China and was registered as a clinical trial. Persistent Graves' disease patients were compared with newly diagnosed Graves' disease patients by peripheral blood TCR sequencing and RNA sequencing.

Interpreted using the paper, the time point label stands for: newly diagnosed GD, antithyroid drugs for less than 3 months. For both TCR sequencing and RNA sequencing, RNA was extracted from PBMCs in TRIzol. The diagnosis of Graves' disease followed American Thyroid Association guidelines. Patients were recruited from an endocrinology department in Xi'an, China. From each patient, about 9.7 milliliters of peripheral blood was collected into an EDTA anticoagulant tube. Ficoll Paque Plus density gradient separation was used to isolate PBMCs, and no further T cell sorting was performed. An Agilent 2100 Bioanalyzer and agarose gel were used to check RNA quality, while a NanoDrop 2000 measured RNA concentration. General conclusions and limits of the study: A larger number of public clonotypes was shared among persistent patients (more than 2,500) than among newly diagnosed patients (approximately 1,000). Because the primary lesion, thyroid tissue, could not be accessed, the study looked at peripheral blood alone. Persistent disease showed preferential use of TRBV28, TRBJ1-2 and TRBJ2-5, whereas newly diagnosed disease favored TRBV20-1 and TRBJ2-1. The small sample size was acknowledged by the authors as a limitation that may reduce accuracy. Compared with newly diagnosed patients, persistent Graves' disease patients had lower TCR Shannon entropy and fewer highly expanded clones, which suggests clonal expansion. Sequencing and analysis were limited to the TCR beta chain.

The library was obtained by multiplex PCR. Sequenced on an Illumina HiSeq 4000. TCR beta libraries were built with iRepertoire HTBI primers and Arm-PCR amplification of CDR3 regions. Before sequencing, the PCR products went through gel purification. The published analysis was carried out like this. A total of some 60 TRBV and 14 TRBJ segments were identified across samples and were used for gene usage analysis of CDR3 amino acid clonotypes. COPE and FqMerger were used to merge the filtered high-quality paired reads into contigs. BLAST was used to align contigs to the IMGT TRBV, TRBD and TRBJ reference genes, and CDR3 was defined following IMGT. Clonotypes above 0.1% frequency were classified as highly expanded clones. Shannon entropy served as the measure of repertoire diversity, while the Gini coefficient captured V-J evenness. A clonotype was considered public if more than one individual shared it. TCRdb's own reprocessing of the public reads used fastp at Q25 and MiXCR and kept productive beta chains. Identical CDR3 protein sequences are pooled into one entry, listed with their most common genes and DNA. The V and J calls come from TCRdb's annotation, not from the publication. The sample contains about 240,000 distinct CDR3 sequences, around 21% of them found a single time. About 15% of the sample belongs to the ten largest clones.

The input for sequencing was peripheral blood mononuclear cells (PBMCs), taken at new diagnosis, from a patient treated with antithyroid drugs. The chain links TRBV3-1 with TRBJ1-5; the D gene identity is not certain. The receptor comes from a female donor with Graves disease. The sequenced DNA is TGTGCCAGCATCCTAGACTCCCGCCAAGGGCCCCAGCATTTT. It specifies CASILDSRQGPQHF.